This T cell receptor (beta chain) comes out of a study of OX40 agonist ivuxolimab in advanced cancers. Overall study: Among those treated, three patients had partial responses, one with hepatocellular carcinoma and two with cutaneous melanoma.

The repertoire was sequenced with immunoSEQ multiplex PCR; TCRdb's copy has only in-frame clones and lacks some. The sample holds tens of thousands of clones, 90% to 95% seen once. Per the germline V gene, CDR1 is LNHDA and CDR2 is SQIVND (reference sequence). The V gene lost 9 bases and the J gene lost 4 bases, with 10 bases spanning the gap. The CDR3 is 12 residues long. The clonotype was recovered from an adult with an advanced solid tumor such as melanoma, head and neck, liver or kidney cancer. The rearrangement links TRBV19 to TRBJ1-5, with a tentative D call TRBD1 (6 bases). This specimen consisted of CD4+ or CD8+ T cells sorted from blood, obtained in a trial of the OX40 agonist ivuxolimab. CDR3 loop: CASSTGNQPQHF. CDR3 coding DNA: TGTGCCAGCTCAACAGGGAATCAGCCCCAGCATTTT.